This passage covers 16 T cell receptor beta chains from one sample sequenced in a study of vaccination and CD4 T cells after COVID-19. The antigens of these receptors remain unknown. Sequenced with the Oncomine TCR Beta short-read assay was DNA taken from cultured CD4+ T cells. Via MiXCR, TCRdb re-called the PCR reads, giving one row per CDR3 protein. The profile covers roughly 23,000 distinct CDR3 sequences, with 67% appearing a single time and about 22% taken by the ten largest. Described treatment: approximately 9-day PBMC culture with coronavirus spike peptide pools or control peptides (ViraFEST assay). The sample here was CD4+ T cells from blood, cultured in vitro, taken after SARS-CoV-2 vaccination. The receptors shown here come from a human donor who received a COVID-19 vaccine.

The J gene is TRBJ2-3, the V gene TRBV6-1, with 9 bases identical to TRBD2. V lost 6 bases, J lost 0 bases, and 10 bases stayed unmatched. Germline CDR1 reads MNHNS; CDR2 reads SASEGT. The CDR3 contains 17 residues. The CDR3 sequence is CASSPTPLAGSTDTQYF. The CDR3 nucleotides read TGTGCCAGCAGCCCCACCCCCCTAGCGGGGAGCACAGATACGCAGTATTTT.

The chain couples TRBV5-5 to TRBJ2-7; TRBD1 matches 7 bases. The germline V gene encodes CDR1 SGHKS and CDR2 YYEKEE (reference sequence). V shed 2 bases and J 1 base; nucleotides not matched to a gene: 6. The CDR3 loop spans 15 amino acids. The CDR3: CASSFRDRRSYEQYF. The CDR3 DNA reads TGTGCCAGCAGCTTTCGGGACAGAAGGTCCTACGAGCAGTACTTC.

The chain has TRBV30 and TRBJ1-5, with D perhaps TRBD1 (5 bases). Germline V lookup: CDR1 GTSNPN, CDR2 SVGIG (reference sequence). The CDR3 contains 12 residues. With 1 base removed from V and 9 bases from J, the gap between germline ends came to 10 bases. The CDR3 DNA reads TGTGCCTGGAGTGGGGCGGGGGGGCCCCAGCATTTT. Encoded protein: CAWSGAGGPQHF.

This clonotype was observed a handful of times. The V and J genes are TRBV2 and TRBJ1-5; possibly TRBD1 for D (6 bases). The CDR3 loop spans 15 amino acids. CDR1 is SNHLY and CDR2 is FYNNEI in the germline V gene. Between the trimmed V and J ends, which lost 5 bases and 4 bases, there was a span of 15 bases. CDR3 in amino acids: CASSPSQGGNQPQHF. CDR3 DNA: TGTGCCAGCAGTCCTTCACAAGGGGGGAATCAGCCCCAGCATTTT.

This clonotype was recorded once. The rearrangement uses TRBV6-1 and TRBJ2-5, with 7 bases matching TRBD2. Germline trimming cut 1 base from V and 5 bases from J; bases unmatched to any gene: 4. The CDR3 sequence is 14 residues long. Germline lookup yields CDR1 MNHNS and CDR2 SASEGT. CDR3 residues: CASSEVWGGETQYF. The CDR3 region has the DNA TGTGCCAGCAGTGAAGTGTGGGGAGGGGAGACCCAGTACTTC.

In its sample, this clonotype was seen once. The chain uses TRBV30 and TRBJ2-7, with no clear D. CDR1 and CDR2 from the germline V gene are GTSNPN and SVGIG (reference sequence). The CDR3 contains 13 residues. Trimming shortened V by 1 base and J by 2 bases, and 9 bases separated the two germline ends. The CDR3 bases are TGTGCCTGGAGTGCCAACGGACCCTACGAGCAGTACTTC. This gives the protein CAWSANGPYEQYF. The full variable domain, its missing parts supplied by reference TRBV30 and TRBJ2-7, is SQTIHQWPATLVQPVGSPLSLECTVEGTSNPNLYWYRQAAGRGLQLLFYSVGIGQISSEVPQNLSASRPQDRQFILSSKKLLLSDSGFYLCAWSANGPYEQYFGPGTRLTVT.

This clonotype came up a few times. CDR3 DNA: TGTGCCACCAGCATAAATCGCGGGGGCCGGAACAATGAGCAGTTCTTC. Translation gives CATSINRGGRNNEQFF. The rearrangement joins TRBV15 to TRBJ2-1; D is perhaps TRBD2 (7 bases). The CDR3 loop spans 16 amino acids. Trimming took off 4 bases at V and 5 bases at J, with 18 bases between the two ends. Per germline, CDR1 LNHNV and CDR2 YYDKDF (reference sequence).

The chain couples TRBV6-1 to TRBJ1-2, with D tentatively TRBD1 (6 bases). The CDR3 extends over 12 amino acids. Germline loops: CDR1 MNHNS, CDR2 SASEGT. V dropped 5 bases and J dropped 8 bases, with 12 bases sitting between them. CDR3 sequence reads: CASSPRGGGYTF. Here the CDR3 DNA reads TGTGCCAGCAGTCCCAGGGGCGGCGGCTACACCTTC.

The CDR3 coding sequence is TGTGCCAGTAGTGGAACTAGCGGGAGCACAGATACGCAGTATTTT. Protein product: CASSGTSGSTDTQYF. The V and J genes are TRBV19 and TRBJ2-3, with TRBD2 identical over 9 bases. Trimming cost V 5 bases and J 0 bases; bases outside gene matches: 3. The CDR3 sequence is 15 residues long. Germline lookup yields CDR1 LNHDA and CDR2 SQIVND (reference sequence).

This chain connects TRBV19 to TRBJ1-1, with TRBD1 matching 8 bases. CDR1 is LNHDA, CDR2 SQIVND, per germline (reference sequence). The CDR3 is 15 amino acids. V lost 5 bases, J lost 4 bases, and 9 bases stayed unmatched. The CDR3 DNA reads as TGTGCCAGTAGTTTGGACAGGGCCTCGATCACTGAAGCTTTCTTT. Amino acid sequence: CASSLDRASITEAFF.

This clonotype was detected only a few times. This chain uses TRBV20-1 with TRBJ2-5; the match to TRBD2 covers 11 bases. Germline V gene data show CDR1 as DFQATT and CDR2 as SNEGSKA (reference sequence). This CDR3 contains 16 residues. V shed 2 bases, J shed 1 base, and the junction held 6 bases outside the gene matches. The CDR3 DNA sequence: TGCAGTGCTAGACGTAGCGGGGGGGCCTCCCAAGAGACCCAGTACTTC. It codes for CSARRSGGASQETQYF.

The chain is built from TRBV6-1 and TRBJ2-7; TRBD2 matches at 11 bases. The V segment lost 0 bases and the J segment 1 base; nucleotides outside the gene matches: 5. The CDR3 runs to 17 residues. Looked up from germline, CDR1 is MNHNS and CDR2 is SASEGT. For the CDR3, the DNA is TGTGCCAGCAGTGAAGCGGGGACTAGCGGTATATCCTACGAGCAGTACTTC. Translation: CASSEAGTSGISYEQYF.

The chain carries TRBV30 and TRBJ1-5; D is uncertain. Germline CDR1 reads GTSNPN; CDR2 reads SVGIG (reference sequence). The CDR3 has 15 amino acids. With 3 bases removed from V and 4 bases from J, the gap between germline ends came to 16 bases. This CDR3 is CAWRGSQAINQPQHF. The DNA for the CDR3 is TGTGCCTGGAGAGGGAGTCAGGCTATTAATCAGCCCCAGCATTTT.

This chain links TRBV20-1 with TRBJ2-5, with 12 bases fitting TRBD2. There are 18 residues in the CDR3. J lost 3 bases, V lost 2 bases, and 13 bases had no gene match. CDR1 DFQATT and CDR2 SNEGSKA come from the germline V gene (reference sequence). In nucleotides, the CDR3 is TGCAGTGCTAGATTCCTCCCCCTAGCGGGGGGGTTCGAAGAGACCCAGTACTTC. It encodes CSARFLPLAGGFEETQYF.

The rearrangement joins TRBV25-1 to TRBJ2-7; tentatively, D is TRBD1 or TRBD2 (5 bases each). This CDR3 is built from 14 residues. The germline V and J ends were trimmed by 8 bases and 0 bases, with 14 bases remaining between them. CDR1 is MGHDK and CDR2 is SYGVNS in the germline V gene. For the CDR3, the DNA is TGTGCCAGCCCGGGACGGCTGAGCTCCTACGAGCAGTACTTC. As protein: CASPGRLSSYEQYF.

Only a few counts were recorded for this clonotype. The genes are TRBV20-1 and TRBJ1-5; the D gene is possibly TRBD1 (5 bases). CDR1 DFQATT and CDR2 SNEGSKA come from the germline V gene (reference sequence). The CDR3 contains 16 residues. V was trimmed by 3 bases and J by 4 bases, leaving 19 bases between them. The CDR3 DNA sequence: TGCAGTGCTAGGGACGGAGGGGTCGGGCCGAATCAGCCCCAGCATTTT. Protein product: CSARDGGVGPNQPQHF.